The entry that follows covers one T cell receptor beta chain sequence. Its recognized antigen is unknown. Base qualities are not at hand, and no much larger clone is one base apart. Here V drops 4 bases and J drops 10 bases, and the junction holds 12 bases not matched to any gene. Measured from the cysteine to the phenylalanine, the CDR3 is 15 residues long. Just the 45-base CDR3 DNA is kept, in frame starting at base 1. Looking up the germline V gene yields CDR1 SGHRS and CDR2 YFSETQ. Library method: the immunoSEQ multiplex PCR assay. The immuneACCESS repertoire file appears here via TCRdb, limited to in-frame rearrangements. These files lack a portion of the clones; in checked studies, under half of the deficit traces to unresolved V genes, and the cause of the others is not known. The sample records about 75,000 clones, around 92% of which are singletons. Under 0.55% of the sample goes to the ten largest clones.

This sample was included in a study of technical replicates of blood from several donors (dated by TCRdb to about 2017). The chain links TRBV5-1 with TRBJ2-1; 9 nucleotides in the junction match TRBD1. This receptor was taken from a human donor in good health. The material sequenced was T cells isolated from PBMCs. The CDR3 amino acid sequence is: CASSPRYRGRGEQFF. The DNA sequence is TGCGCCAGCAGCCCGCGCTACAGGGGGCGGGGGGAGCAGTTCTTC. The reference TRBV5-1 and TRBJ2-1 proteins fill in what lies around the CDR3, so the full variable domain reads KAGVTQTPRYLIKTRGQQVTLSCSPISGHRSVSWYQQTPGQGLQFLFEYFSETQRNKGNFPGRFSGRQFSNSRSEMNVSTLELGDSALYLCASSPRYRGRGEQFFGPGTRLTVL.